These 10 T cell receptor beta chains came from one sample sequenced in a study of OX40 agonist ivuxolimab in advanced cancers. TCRdb's table, derived via immunoSEQ multiplex PCR, lists solely in-frame clones and lacks some. The sample records about 100,000 clones, around nine tenths being singletons. Sample: CD4+ or CD8+ T cells sorted from blood, taken in a trial of the OX40 agonist ivuxolimab. These receptors were obtained from an adult with an advanced solid tumor such as melanoma, head and neck, liver or kidney cancer.

The CDR3 region is CASSLWGAIGYTF. As DNA, the CDR3 is TGTGCCAGCAGTTTATGGGGGGCTATTGGCTACACCTTC. The chain carries TRBV28 and TRBJ1-2; D might be TRBD1 (6 bases). Germline CDR1 is MDHEN and CDR2 is SYDVKM. V shed 0 bases and J shed 7 bases, with 9 bases lying between them. This CDR3 spans 13 amino acids.

The chain links TRBV18 to TRBJ1-2; D unclear. This CDR3 spans 13 amino acids. Germline V gene data show CDR1 as KGHSH and CDR2 as LQKENI. V was trimmed by 5 bases and J by 4 bases, leaving 11 bases between them. This CDR3 reads CASSTDGSYGYTF. CDR3 bases: TGTGCCAGCTCAACAGACGGCAGCTATGGCTACACCTTC.

V and J are TRBV2 and TRBJ2-7, with D possibly being TRBD2 (6 bases). With 4 bases removed from V and 5 bases from J, the gap between germline ends came to 12 bases. The germline V gene encodes CDR1 SNHLY and CDR2 FYNNEI. The CDR3 spans 13 residues. As DNA, the CDR3 is TGTGCCAGCAGTGTAGGGACTCTCGACGAGCAGTACTTC. This codes for CASSVGTLDEQYF.

V is TRBV10-1 and J is TRBJ2-1; 7 bases agree with TRBD2. V shed 0 bases, J shed 5 bases, and the junction held 1 base outside the gene matches. CDR1 and CDR2 (germline): WNHNN, SYGVQD (reference sequence). The CDR3 length is 14 residues. CDR3 coding DNA: TGCGCCAGCAGTGAGTCTGGGACTAACAATGAGCAGTTCTTC. This sequence encodes CASSESGTNNEQFF.

The CDR3 reads CASSIGGTSGSFYEQYF. The CDR3 DNA reads as TGTGCCAGTAGTATAGGAGGGACTAGCGGGAGTTTCTACGAGCAGTACTTC. The V call is TRBV19, the J call TRBJ2-7, with 14 bases lining up with TRBD2. Trimming at V came to 1 base and at J to 3 bases, leaving 5 bases not matched to a gene. Germline V gives CDR1 LNHDA, CDR2 SQIVND (reference sequence). The CDR3 runs 17 residues.

This chain links TRBV11-2 with TRBJ2-4, with TRBD2 as a possible D gene (5 bases). Germline-derived CDR1 and CDR2 are SGHAT and FQNNGV. Trimming stripped 3 bases from V and 0 bases from J, with 6 bases between. This CDR3 region has 14 residues. The CDR3, as DNA: TGTGCCAGCAGCTTCGCGGGAGCCAAAAACATTCAGTACTTC. Protein sequence: CASSFAGAKNIQYF.

J is TRBJ2-2 and V is TRBV5-1; 10 bases are shared with TRBD2. Germline V gene lookup returns CDR1 SGHRS and CDR2 YFSETQ. The CDR3 is made up of 18 amino acids. V lost 3 bases, J lost 1 base, and 9 bases stayed unmatched. The CDR3 loop is CASSSRAAGGLNTGELFF. DNA for the CDR3: TGCGCCAGCAGCTCAAGAGCAGCGGGAGGGCTGAACACCGGGGAGCTGTTTTTT.

The V call is TRBV9, the J call TRBJ1-3, with D hard to call. V lost 1 base to trimming and J lost 0 bases, with 11 bases between them. The CDR3 is 16 amino acids. Looked up from germline, CDR1 is SGDLS and CDR2 is YYNGEE. In DNA, the CDR3 is TGTGCCAGCAGCGTAACGGGTACCGACTCTGGAAACACCATATATTTT. Translated, it gives CASSVTGTDSGNTIYF.

The J gene is TRBJ1-6, the V gene TRBV30; 8 bases match TRBD1. The germline V gene has CDR1 GTSNPN and CDR2 SVGIG (reference sequence). The CDR3 runs 15 residues. The trim removed 1 base at V and 2 bases at J, leaving 1 base unmatched. The CDR3 loop reads CAWSGRGPYNSPLHF. DNA of the CDR3: TGTGCCTGGAGTGGCAGGGGGCCCTATAATTCACCCCTCCACTTT. The complete variable domain, with remaining parts taken from reference TRBV30 and TRBJ1-6, reads SQTIHQWPATLVQPVGSPLSLECTVEGTSNPNLYWYRQAAGRGLQLLFYSVGIGQISSEVPQNLSASRPQDRQFILSSKKLLLSDSGFYLCAWSGRGPYNSPLHFGNGTRLTVT.

V gene TRBV5-1 combines with J gene TRBJ2-2, with D unclear. CDR3 length: 15 amino acids. Trimming removed 7 bases from V and 0 bases from J, with 13 bases in between. CDR1 SGHRS and CDR2 YFSETQ come from the germline V gene. The DNA of the CDR3 is TGCGCCAGCCGACCTTCAACAGCGAACACCGGGGAGCTGTTTTTT. It is translated as CASRPSTANTGELFF.